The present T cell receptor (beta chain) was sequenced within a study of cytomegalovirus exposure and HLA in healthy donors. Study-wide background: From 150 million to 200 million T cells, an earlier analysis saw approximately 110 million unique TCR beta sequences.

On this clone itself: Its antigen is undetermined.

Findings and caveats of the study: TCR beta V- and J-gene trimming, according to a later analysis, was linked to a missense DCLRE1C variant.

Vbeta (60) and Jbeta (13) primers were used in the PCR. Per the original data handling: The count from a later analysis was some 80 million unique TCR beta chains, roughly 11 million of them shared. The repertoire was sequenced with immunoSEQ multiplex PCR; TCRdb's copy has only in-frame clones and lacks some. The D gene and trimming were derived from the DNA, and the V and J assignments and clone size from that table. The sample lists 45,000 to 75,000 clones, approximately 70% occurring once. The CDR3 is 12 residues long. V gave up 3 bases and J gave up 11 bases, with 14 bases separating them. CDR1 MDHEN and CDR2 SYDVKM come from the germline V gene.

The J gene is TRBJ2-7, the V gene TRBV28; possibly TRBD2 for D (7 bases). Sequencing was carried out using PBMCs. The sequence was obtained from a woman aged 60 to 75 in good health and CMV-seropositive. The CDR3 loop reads CASSFQQGGEYF. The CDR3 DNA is TGTGCCAGCAGTTTTCAACAGGGAGGGGAGTACTTC.